Following are 3 T cell receptor beta chains from one sample sequenced in a study of spatial heterogeneity in lung cancer. A single record per CDR3 protein comes from TCRdb applying MiXCR to the 5' RACE reads. The data show fewer than 550 distinct CDR3 sequences, approximately 35% seen once. Time point noted: sample taken at primary tumor resection. Source: normal lung tissue next to the tumor, taken at surgery. These receptors all come from a male donor with early-stage non-small cell lung cancer.

This clonotype was detected a few times. The V call is TRBV28, the J call TRBJ1-1, with unresolved D. The CDR3 covers 14 residues. V was cut by 3 bases and J by 0 bases, with 8 bases left in between. CDR1 is MDHEN, CDR2 SYDVKM, per germline. This CDR3 is CASSFLDMNTEAFF. DNA of the CDR3: TGTGCCAGCAGTTTCTTAGATATGAACACTGAAGCTTTCTTT. The full variable domain, with the rest looked up from reference TRBV28 and TRBJ1-1, is DVKVTQSSRYLVKRTGEKVFLECVQDMDHENMFWYRQDPGLGLRLIYFSYDVKMKEKGDIPEGYSVSREKKERFSLILESASTNQTSMYLCASSFLDMNTEAFFGQGTRLTVV.

This clonotype is large within its sample. V and J are TRBV5-1 and TRBJ1-2; TRBD1 aligns across 7 bases. The CDR3 spans 15 residues. Germline lookup yields CDR1 SGHRS and CDR2 YFSETQ. V shed 6 bases and J 3 bases; nucleotides not matched to a gene: 11. This chain's CDR3 is CASTNKTGYDYGYTF. For the CDR3, the DNA is TGCGCCAGCACCAATAAGACAGGGTATGACTATGGCTACACCTTC.

The chain links TRBV5-6 to TRBJ2-5; D is undetermined. This CDR3 comprises 13 residues. CDR1 is SGHDT and CDR2 is YYEEEE in the germline V gene. Deletions cut 3 bases from V and 3 bases from J, with 9 bases between. CDR3 sequence reads: CASSSRYKETQYF. In nucleotides, the CDR3 is TGTGCCAGCAGCTCGAGATACAAAGAGACCCAGTACTTC.